The clone carrying this T cell receptor beta chain was detected many times. The antigen remains unidentified. The library attached unique molecular identifiers to individual cDNA molecules. TCRdb re-derived calls from the RACE reads in MiXCR, one entry per CDR3 protein. The sample has roughly 50,000 distinct CDR3 sequences; roughly 10% are singletons. Specified time point: patch test 3, about 24 weeks after DPC sensitization. This sample's treatment: therapeutic diphenylcyclopropenone sensitization with weekly scalp DPC. Blood, whole and unfractionated, served as the source for total RNA extraction. The sample comes from a study of human T cells and chemical hapten exposure. Overall study context: Patch testing was performed with 0.01% DPC on the upper back, with reading at 6 days. Study-level points and caveats: No shift was seen in TCRs above 1 in 1000 frequency with DPC sensitization.

The J segment lost 6 bases and the V segment lost 0 bases, leaving 5 bases of the junction unmatched. Germline lookup yields CDR1 MNHNY and CDR2 SVGAGI (reference sequence). The CDR3 runs 14 residues. The sample consisted of whole blood, taken in connection with sensitization to the hapten diphenylcyclopropenone (DPC). This TCR was sampled from a woman between 40 and 55 years old with alopecia areata. Some clones in this sample may be carry-over from other donors' samples. V and J are TRBV6-6 and TRBJ2-7, with 7 bases that match TRBD1. CDR3 protein: CASSYSGQDPEQYF. The CDR3 nucleotides are TGTGCCAGCAGTTACTCAGGACAGGACCCCGAGCAGTACTTC.